This TCR beta chain appears in the sequencing data of a study of a mutant IDH1 vaccine in newly diagnosed glioma. General observations from the study: Pseudoprogression seemingly bore no relation to changes in top peripheral T cell clonotypes. It was approximately 92% of patients that developed vaccine-induced immune responses.

Time point indicated: baseline, week 1 (first vaccination visit). Treatment here: pre-vaccination baseline after standard-of-care therapy. The method was immunoSEQ multiplex PCR; TCRdb's version includes in-frame clones alone and lacks a portion of them. The sample yields around 92,000 clones, about 90% seen once. A note on this clone: Its specificity is unknown.

The CDR3 runs to 13 residues. Trimming left V 7 bases short and J 3 bases short, with 12 bases between. Germline V gene sequence: CDR1 MNHEY, CDR2 SVGAGI. This sequence joins TRBV6-5 and TRBJ1-2; D is unresolved. Sequenced here: PBMCs, sampled from a glioma patient treated with radiotherapy, temozolomide or both. This clonotype originated in a woman aged 50 to 60 with glioma. This CDR3 reads CASTAQPYYGYTF. The CDR3 nucleotides read TGTGCCAGCACGGCCCAACCATACTATGGCTACACCTTC.